The 31 T cell receptor beta chains below were found in one sample sequenced in a study of blood T cell repertoires in COVID-19. TCRdb's table, derived via immunoSEQ multiplex PCR, lists solely in-frame clones and lacks some. The table includes 150,000 to 200,000 clones, roughly 78% detected once. Material for sequencing was peripheral blood. The receptors shown here come from a woman of 80 years or more with active or convalescent COVID-19.

The V gene is TRBV5-1, the J gene TRBJ1-3; 7 nucleotides line up with TRBD1. CDR1 and CDR2 from the germline V gene are SGHRS and YFSETQ. Unmatched junction bases numbered 16, after V lost 4 bases and J lost 0 bases. The CDR3 sequence is 19 residues long. CDR3 bases: TGCGCCAGCAGCCCGAATCCACAGGGGCAGGGTACCTCTGGAAACACCATATATTTT. Its protein is CASSPNPQGQGTSGNTIYF.

The gene calls are TRBV2 and TRBJ1-1; the D gene is possibly TRBD1 (5 bases). CDR3 size: 15 residues. Germline-derived CDR1 and CDR2 are SNHLY and FYNNEI. V was pared by 2 bases and J by 0 bases, with 10 bases between. The CDR3 DNA follows: TGTGCCAGCAGTGAAAGCCCGACAGTGAACACTGAAGCTTTCTTT. It encodes CASSESPTVNTEAFF.

This chain links TRBV6-5 with TRBJ2-1; possibly TRBD1 for D (8 bases). V shed 7 bases and J shed 7 bases, with 11 bases lying between them. The CDR3 loop spans 12 amino acids. Per the germline V gene, CDR1 is MNHEY and CDR2 is SVGAGI. DNA of the CDR3: TGTGCCAGCAACAGGGGGGGGAATGAGCAGTTCTTC. Amino acids: CASNRGGNEQFF.

The chain uses TRBV24-1 and TRBJ1-2; D remains ambiguous. V was pared by 6 bases and J by 7 bases, with 14 bases between. CDR1 is KGHDR, CDR2 SFDVKD, per germline. The CDR3 length is 13 residues. Here the CDR3 DNA reads TGTGCCACCAGTCCAGGTAAATATCGTGGCTACACCTTC. Its translation is CATSPGKYRGYTF.

The chain joins TRBV6-1 to TRBJ1-5; 7 bases match TRBD1. Germline CDR1 is MNHNS and CDR2 is SASEGT. Unmatched junction bases numbered 6, after V lost 7 bases and J lost 3 bases. The CDR3 length is 14 residues. The DNA for the CDR3 is TGTGCCAGCATCAAGGGACAGCCCAATCAGCCCCAGCATTTT. Translating gives CASIKGQPNQPQHF.

The chain joins TRBV3-1 (or the pseudogene TRBV3-2) to TRBJ1-3; a weak D match, TRBD1 (5 bases). V shed 5 bases and J shed 0 bases, with 11 bases lying between them. This CDR3 has 15 amino acids. The germline V gene has CDR1 LGHDT and CDR2 YNNKEL (reference sequence). CDR3: CASSLTGLSGNTIYF. DNA for the CDR3: TGTGCCAGCAGCTTAACGGGACTCTCTGGAAACACCATATATTTT.

V and J are TRBV5-6 and TRBJ2-5; D not resolved. CDR3 size: 14 residues. The V end lost 4 bases, the J end lost 3 bases, and 13 bases lay between the germline ends. CDR1 is SGHDT and CDR2 is YYEEEE in the germline V gene. The CDR3 DNA reads as TGTGCCAGCAGCCCCTTACCGGTGAAAGAGACCCAGTACTTC. Its translation: CASSPLPVKETQYF.

The chain employs TRBV5-1 and TRBJ1-3; 8 bases line up with TRBD1. The CDR3 contains 17 residues. With V trimmed by 4 bases and J by 0 bases, 9 bases remained unmatched. Germline V gene sequence: CDR1 SGHRS, CDR2 YFSETQ. Written as DNA, the CDR3 is TGCGCCAGCAGCCCTGGGACAGGCCTCAGCTCTGGAAACACCATATATTTT. This gives the protein CASSPGTGLSSGNTIYF.

The DNA of the CDR3 is TGTGCCAGCAGCGTAAAACTAGTCGGGACCCAGTACTTC. Protein sequence: CASSVKLVGTQYF. This sequence joins TRBV9 and TRBJ2-5; TRBD2 is a possible D gene (5 bases). This CDR3 has 13 residues. Germline-derived CDR1 and CDR2 are SGDLS and YYNGEE. V shed 1 base and J shed 7 bases, with 11 bases lying between them.

The J gene is TRBJ1-2, the V gene TRBV5-4; D gene ambiguous. Germline CDR1 reads SGHNT; CDR2 reads YYREEE (reference sequence). Trimming left V 1 base short and J 2 bases short, with 9 bases between. The length of the CDR3 is 14 residues. The CDR3 DNA reads TGTGCCAGCAGCTTGCGGCGGGAAAACTATGGCTACACCTTC. This translates into CASSLRRENYGYTF.

The chain uses TRBV27 and TRBJ2-7; a weak D match, TRBD1 (6 bases). Per germline, CDR1 MNHEY and CDR2 SMNVEV (reference sequence). Between the trimmed V and J ends, which lost 3 bases and 0 bases, there was a span of 9 bases. The CDR3 sequence is 14 residues long. This CDR3 is CASSFDRYSYEQYF. Here the CDR3 DNA reads TGTGCCAGCAGTTTTGACAGGTACTCCTACGAGCAGTACTTC.

The chain carries TRBV19 and TRBJ1-2; TRBD1 aligns across 7 bases. V gave up 5 bases and J gave up 8 bases; unmatched junction bases: 8. Looked up from germline, CDR1 is LNHDA and CDR2 is SQIVND (reference sequence). The CDR3 length is 13 residues. Here the CDR3 reads CASSVDRARGYTF. CDR3 DNA sequence: TGTGCCAGTAGTGTCGACAGGGCCCGCGGCTACACCTTC.

This chain links TRBV7-2 with TRBJ1-1; TRBD1 might be the D (6 bases). V was cut by 5 bases and J by 8 bases, with 27 bases left in between. In germline, CDR1 is SGHTA, CDR2 FQGNSA. The CDR3 is made up of 17 amino acids. CDR3 sequence reads: CASSPHGGGAGLFEAFF. In DNA form, the CDR3 reads TGTGCCAGCAGCCCACATGGTGGGGGGGCGGGATTGTTCGAAGCTTTCTTT.

This chain joins TRBV7-2 and TRBJ2-5; 9 nucleotides align to TRBD1. CDR1 is SGHTA, CDR2 FQGNSA, per germline. The CDR3 loop spans 14 amino acids. V was pared by 3 bases and J by 7 bases, with 6 bases of the junction left unmatched. CDR3 nucleotides: TGTGCCAGCAGCTTCCGGACAGGGGAGGTGACCCAGTACTTC. Translated: CASSFRTGEVTQYF.

This clone was seen a single time. J is TRBJ1-5 and V is TRBV19; the match to TRBD1 covers 11 bases. Germline V gives CDR1 LNHDA, CDR2 SQIVND (reference sequence). This CDR3 spans 14 amino acids. The junction had 3 bases not matched to a gene; V was cut back by 5 bases and J by 6 bases. CDR3 DNA: TGTGCCAGTAGTGGACAGGGGGCTTTTCAGCCCCAGCATTTT. This gives the protein CASSGQGAFQPQHF.

There are a few counts of this clone. The rearrangement uses TRBV3-1 (or the pseudogene TRBV3-2) and TRBJ1-4, with TRBD1 identical over 11 bases. The V segment lost 2 bases and the J segment 7 bases; nucleotides outside the gene matches: 9. Germline V gene lookup returns CDR1 LGHDT and CDR2 YNNKEL (reference sequence). The CDR3 is 17 residues long. This CDR3 reads CASSQRDRGSFGEKLFF. In DNA, the CDR3 is TGTGCCAGCAGCCAAAGGGACAGGGGGAGTTTCGGTGAAAAACTGTTTTTT.

This chain connects TRBV28 to TRBJ2-7, with 9 bases aligning to TRBD1. V gave up 5 bases and J gave up 1 base; unmatched junction bases: 6. Germline V gene data show CDR1 as MDHEN and CDR2 as SYDVKM. This CDR3 contains 15 residues. The DNA of the CDR3 is TGTGCCAGCAGTGGGACCGGGACAGGGTCCTACGAGCAGTACTTC. Translated, it gives CASSGTGTGSYEQYF.

This clone was seen repeatedly, ten times or more. The V call is TRBV19, the J call TRBJ1-2, with 9 bases that match TRBD1. V trimming: 9 bases; J trimming: 7 bases; junction bases outside the gene matches: 15. In germline, CDR1 is LNHDA, CDR2 SQIVND (reference sequence). CDR3 length: 15 amino acids. CDR3 DNA: TGTGCCAGCAAGCCCTCGAAACAGGGGGCTGGTGGCTACACCTTC. Translated, it gives CASKPSKQGAGGYTF.

This chain joins TRBV18 and TRBJ2-2; 7 bases align to TRBD2. Germline lookup yields CDR1 KGHSH and CDR2 LQKENI. The CDR3 totals 15 residues. V shed 2 bases and J 5 bases; nucleotides not matched to a gene: 5. The CDR3 spells CASSPSRGETGELFF. The CDR3 DNA reads TGTGCCAGCTCACCATCCCGGGGGGAAACCGGGGAGCTGTTTTTT.

The V call is TRBV19, the J call TRBJ2-1, with D perhaps TRBD2 (5 bases). Germline-derived CDR1 and CDR2 are LNHDA and SQIVND (reference sequence). V lost 6 bases to trimming and J lost 5 bases, with 14 bases between them. This CDR3 region has 14 residues. The CDR3 is CASSAIGLNNEQFF. The CDR3 nucleotides read TGTGCCAGTAGCGCGATTGGACTTAACAATGAGCAGTTCTTC.

The chain couples TRBV18 to TRBJ2-7; tentatively, D is TRBD2 (5 bases). From germline, CDR1 is KGHSH and CDR2 LQKENI. Trimming stripped 2 bases from V and 6 bases from J, with 11 bases between. This CDR3 has 13 amino acids. CDR3 coding DNA: TGTGCCAGCTCACCAACCCGGGAAGGCGAGCAGTACTTC. It translates to CASSPTREGEQYF.

The gene calls are TRBV5-6 and TRBJ2-7; D might be TRBD1 (6 bases). V lost 4 bases and J 4 bases, leaving 18 bases between the germline ends. The germline CDR1 and CDR2 sequences are SGHDT and YYEEEE. This CDR3 contains 15 residues. The CDR3 DNA follows: TGTGCCAGCAGCAAATCCGGGACAACGAGTTACGAGCAGTACTTC. Translated: CASSKSGTTSYEQYF.

V gene TRBV7-8 combines with J gene TRBJ1-4; 8 positions match TRBD1. Germline trimming cut 5 bases from V and 3 bases from J; bases unmatched to any gene: 5. CDR1 and CDR2 (germline): SGHVS, FQNEAQ. The CDR3 contains 15 residues. Here the CDR3 reads CASSGSGGPNEKLFF. Here the CDR3 DNA reads TGTGCCAGCAGCGGTTCAGGGGGCCCTAATGAAAAACTGTTTTTT.

CDR3 DNA sequence: TGTGCCAGCAGCCAATCAACAGGGATTGTCTATGGCTACACCTTC. This sequence encodes CASSQSTGIVYGYTF. The chain recombines TRBV16 with TRBJ1-2; the D gene is possibly TRBD1 (6 bases). Between the trimmed V and J ends, which lost 0 bases and 4 bases, there was a span of 12 bases. There are 15 residues in the CDR3. The V gene's germline CDR1 is KGHSY and CDR2 FQNENV.

The J gene is TRBJ2-1, the V gene TRBV27; 12 nucleotides agree with TRBD2. V shed 5 bases, J shed 7 bases, and the junction held 12 bases outside the gene matches. The CDR3 has 17 residues. Looked up from germline, CDR1 is MNHEY and CDR2 is SMNVEV (reference sequence). CDR3 in amino acids: CASSEGERTSGVNEQFF. CDR3 coding DNA: TGTGCCAGCAGTGAAGGGGAAAGGACTAGCGGGGTTAATGAGCAGTTCTTC.

The chain combines TRBV9 with TRBJ1-1; 7 nucleotides match TRBD1. Germline-derived CDR1 and CDR2 are SGDLS and YYNGEE. This CDR3 comprises 16 residues. After removal of 4 bases from V and 0 bases from J, the junction contained 9 bases not matched to a gene. The CDR3 protein is CASSRLGGRMNTEAFF. CDR3 DNA sequence: TGTGCCAGCAGCCGCTTAGGGGGCCGGATGAACACTGAAGCTTTCTTT.

V usage is TRBV2 and J usage is TRBJ1-2, with D maybe TRBD1 (5 bases). The CDR3 contains 14 residues. V was cut by 2 bases and J by 8 bases, with 15 bases left in between. Germline V gives CDR1 SNHLY, CDR2 FYNNEI. The chain's CDR3 is CASSEYLIRGGYTF. As DNA, the CDR3 is TGTGCCAGCAGTGAATATCTTATAAGGGGCGGCTACACCTTC.

This clone came up once. V and J are TRBV27 and TRBJ1-6; 8 nucleotides agree with TRBD1. The CDR3 length is 18 residues. Losses at the gene ends were 3 bases for V and 10 bases for J; bases not matched to a gene: 17. Germline loops: CDR1 MNHEY, CDR2 SMNVEV (reference sequence). DNA for the CDR3: TGTGCCAGCAGTTTCCAGACCCCCGCAGGGGGCGCAGGCTCACCCCTCCACTTT. Protein product: CASSFQTPAGGAGSPLHF.

V gene TRBV10-2 combines with J gene TRBJ1-5; 8 bases map to TRBD1. The junction had 4 bases not matched to a gene; V was cut back by 6 bases and J by 0 bases. From germline, CDR1 is WSHSY and CDR2 SAAADI. The CDR3 loop spans 15 amino acids. DNA of the CDR3: TGCGCCAGCAGACAGGGGGTAAATAGCAATCAGCCCCAGCATTTT. Translation gives CASRQGVNSNQPQHF.

This rearrangement joins TRBV5-6 to TRBJ2-1, with 13 bases aligning to TRBD2. The length of the CDR3 is 16 residues. The junction had 9 bases not matched to a gene; V was cut back by 5 bases and J by 7 bases. CDR1 is SGHDT and CDR2 is YYEEEE in the germline V gene. The CDR3 loop is CASRATSGGAVNEQFF. The CDR3 coding sequence is TGTGCCAGCAGGGCTACTAGCGGGGGGGCCGTGAATGAGCAGTTCTTC.

The J gene is TRBJ1-1, the V gene TRBV5-1; D possibly corresponds to TRBD1 (5 bases). Trimming cost V 4 bases and J 5 bases, with 9 bases left between them. The CDR3 covers 12 residues. Germline CDR1 reads SGHRS; CDR2 reads YFSETQ. Here the CDR3 DNA reads TGCGCCAGCAGCCAGACAGATACTGAAGCTTTCTTT. Translation gives CASSQTDTEAFF.